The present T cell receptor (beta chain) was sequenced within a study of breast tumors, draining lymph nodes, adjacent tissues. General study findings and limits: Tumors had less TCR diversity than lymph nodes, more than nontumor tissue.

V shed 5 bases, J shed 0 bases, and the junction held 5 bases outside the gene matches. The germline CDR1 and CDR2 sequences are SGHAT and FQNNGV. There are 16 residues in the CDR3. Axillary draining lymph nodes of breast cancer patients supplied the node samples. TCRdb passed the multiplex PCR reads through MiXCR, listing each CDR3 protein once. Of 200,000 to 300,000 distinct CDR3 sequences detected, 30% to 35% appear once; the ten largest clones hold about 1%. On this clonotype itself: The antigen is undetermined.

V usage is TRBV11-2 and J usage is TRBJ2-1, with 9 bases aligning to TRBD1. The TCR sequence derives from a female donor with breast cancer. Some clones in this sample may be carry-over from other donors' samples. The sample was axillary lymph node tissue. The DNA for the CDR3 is TGTGCCAGCAGCCCCCGGACAGGGGCCTCCTACAATGAGCAGTTCTTC. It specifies CASSPRTGASYNEQFF.